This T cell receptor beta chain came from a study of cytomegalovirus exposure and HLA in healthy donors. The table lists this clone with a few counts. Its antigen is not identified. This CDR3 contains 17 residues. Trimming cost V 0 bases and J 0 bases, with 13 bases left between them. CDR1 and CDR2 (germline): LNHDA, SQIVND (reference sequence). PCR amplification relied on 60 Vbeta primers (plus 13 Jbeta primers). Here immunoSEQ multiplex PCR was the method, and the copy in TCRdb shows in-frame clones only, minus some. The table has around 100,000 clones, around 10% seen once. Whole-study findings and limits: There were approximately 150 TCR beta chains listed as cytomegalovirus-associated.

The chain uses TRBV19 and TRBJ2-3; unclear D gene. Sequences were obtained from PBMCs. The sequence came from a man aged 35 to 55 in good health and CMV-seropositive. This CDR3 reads CASSIDSGLTSTDTQYF. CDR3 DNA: TGTGCCAGTAGTATAGATTCTGGTCTAACTAGCACAGATACGCAGTATTTT.